Below are 22 T cell receptor beta chains sequenced from a single sample in a study of cytomegalovirus exposure and HLA in healthy donors. Amplification used 60 Vbeta primers and 13 Jbeta primers. Assay: immunoSEQ multiplex PCR; the TCRdb copy retains only in-frame clones and omits some. This sample's clone table lists 150,000 to 200,000 clones. Sequencing used PBMCs. Source of these receptors: a man aged 25-40 years in good health and CMV-seronegative.

The V call is TRBV2, the J call TRBJ1-1; 11 bases align to TRBD1. Trimming at V came to 7 bases and at J to 7 bases, leaving 5 bases not matched to a gene. The CDR3 consists of 13 residues. CDR1 SNHLY and CDR2 FYNNEI come from the germline V gene. The CDR3 protein is CASTGQGAGEAFF. The CDR3 nucleotides are TGTGCCAGCACCGGACAGGGGGCTGGTGAAGCTTTCTTT.

The chain is built from TRBV7-8 and TRBJ1-5; tentative D call: TRBD1 (5 bases). CDR1 SGHVS and CDR2 FQNEAQ come from the germline V gene. Trimming left V 2 bases short and J 11 bases short, with 16 bases between. This CDR3 spans 14 amino acids. The CDR3 DNA is TGTGCCAGCAGCTTATTGGGACTGCAGTTCACCCAGCATTTT. This codes for CASSLLGLQFTQHF. The variable domain in full, with the rest retrieved from reference TRBV7-8 and TRBJ1-5, is GAGVSQSPRYKVAKRGQDVALRCDPISGHVSLFWYQQALGQGPEFLTYFQNEAQLDKSGLPSDRFFAERPEGSVSTLKIQRTQQEDSAVYLCASSLLGLQFTQHFGDGTRLSIL.

The rearrangement joins TRBV10-1 to TRBJ2-2; the match to TRBD1 covers 9 bases. Trimming took 5 bases from V and 7 from J; bases not matched to a gene: 5. This CDR3 spans 14 amino acids. CDR1 is WNHNN, CDR2 SYGVQD, per germline (reference sequence). The CDR3 region is CASSRDRVVGELFF. CDR3 nucleotides: TGCGCCAGCAGTAGGGACAGGGTTGTCGGGGAGCTGTTTTTT.

J is TRBJ2-1 and V is TRBV10-3; 15 nucleotides match TRBD2. Germline V gene sequence: CDR1 ENHRY, CDR2 SYGVKD. V shed 3 bases and J 0 bases; nucleotides not matched to a gene: 6. The CDR3 has 19 amino acids. CDR3 DNA sequence: TGTGCCATCAGTGATGGGACTAGCGGGGGGTTGAGCTCCTACAATGAGCAGTTCTTC. Translation gives CAISDGTSGGLSSYNEQFF.

As to this clone: Additional DNA sequences in this sample encode the identical CDR3. The chain carries TRBV19 and TRBJ2-1; TRBD1 might be the D (6 bases). Looked up from germline, CDR1 is LNHDA and CDR2 is SQIVND (reference sequence). The CDR3 contains 16 residues. Trimming cost V 4 bases and J 5 bases, with 18 bases left between them. DNA for the CDR3: TGTGCCAGTAGTACCTTAACAGGGAAGTCGGACAATGAGCAGTTCTTC. Translated: CASSTLTGKSDNEQFF.

This chain connects TRBV28 to TRBJ1-2, with TRBD1 identical over 7 bases. Germline assignment: CDR1 MDHEN and CDR2 SYDVKM. The CDR3 consists of 17 residues. The V and J ends lost 6 bases and 1 base, in that order; junction bases with no gene match: 14. The CDR3 DNA sequence: TGTGCCAGCAGGGACTCCGGACAGGCAGGACGTAACTATGGCTACACCTTC. The encoded protein is CASRDSGQAGRNYGYTF.

Note on this clone: The sample has other DNA sequences that encode this CDR3 too. The rearrangement uses TRBV5-1 and TRBJ2-5; 12 nucleotides agree with TRBD2. V shed 4 bases and J 5 bases; nucleotides not matched to a gene: 3. CDR1 is SGHRS, CDR2 YFSETQ, per germline. The CDR3 extends over 14 amino acids. CDR3 nucleotide sequence: TGCGCCAGCAGCCCTGGGACTAGCGGGGAGACCCAGTACTTC. This encodes CASSPGTSGETQYF. Supplemented by reference TRBV5-1 and TRBJ2-5, the full variable domain reads KAGVTQTPRYLIKTRGQQVTLSCSPISGHRSVSWYQQTPGQGLQFLFEYFSETQRNKGNFPGRFSGRQFSNSRSEMNVSTLELGDSALYLCASSPGTSGETQYFGPGTRLLVL.

The genes are TRBV7-9 and TRBJ1-1, with TRBD1 as a possible D gene (5 bases). V lost 5 bases and J lost 1, with 11 bases in between. This CDR3 has 14 amino acids. Germline V gives CDR1 SEHNR, CDR2 FQNEAQ (reference sequence). This CDR3 reads CASSGRVWNTEAFF. CDR3 DNA: TGTGCCAGCAGCGGCAGGGTTTGGAACACTGAAGCTTTCTTT.

The gene calls are TRBV29-1 and TRBJ2-1; 7 bases are shared with TRBD2. The CDR3 is made up of 13 amino acids. The V gene's germline CDR1 is SQVTM and CDR2 ANQGSEA. V shed 1 base and J 8 bases; nucleotides not matched to a gene: 5. The CDR3 bases are TGCAGCGTTGAAGGACTAGCAGGACATGAGCAGTTCTTC. This codes for CSVEGLAGHEQFF.

The genes are TRBV5-1 and TRBJ2-2, with 7 bases that match TRBD1. The CDR3 sequence is 15 residues long. The V gene end was trimmed by 3 bases and the J gene end by 3 bases; junction bases not matched to a gene: 5. Germline lookup yields CDR1 SGHRS and CDR2 YFSETQ. The chain's CDR3 is CASSWIGQDTGELFF. CDR3 in DNA: TGCGCCAGCAGCTGGATCGGACAGGACACCGGGGAGCTGTTTTTT.

The gene calls are TRBV1 and TRBJ2-7; the tabulated D call, TRBD2, remains unverified against the DNA. TRBV1 is a pseudogene segment. The CDR3 length is 15 residues. DNA for the CDR3: TGCACCAGCACCCCCGGGACTAGTCTTAGATACGAGCAGTACTTC. Amino acids: CTSTPGTSLRYEQYF.

The V and J genes are TRBV5-8 and TRBJ1-1, with D maybe TRBD1 (5 bases). Looked up from germline, CDR1 is SGHTS and CDR2 is YDEGEE. The CDR3 is 13 amino acids. The V end was cut by 0 bases, the J end by 3 bases, with 6 bases between. The CDR3 region is CASSLGRDTEAFF. CDR3 sequence (DNA): TGTGCCAGCAGCTTGGGCAGGGACACTGAAGCTTTCTTT.

This chain links TRBV27 with TRBJ2-7, with D possibly TRBD2 on 6 matching bases. Trimming shortened V by 8 bases and J by 4 bases, and 15 bases separated the two germline ends. The CDR3 has 13 residues. CDR1 is MNHEY and CDR2 is SMNVEV in the germline V gene (reference sequence). The CDR3 DNA is TGTGCCAGCGGGGGGACGGTGGGTTACGAGCAGTACTTC. Amino acid sequence: CASGGTVGYEQYF.

The chain combines TRBV30 with TRBJ1-5, with D possibly being TRBD1 (5 bases). Trimming removed 2 bases from V and 5 bases from J, with 10 bases in between. Germline V gives CDR1 GTSNPN, CDR2 SVGIG (reference sequence). CDR3 length: 13 amino acids. The CDR3 here is CAWSIQADQPQHF. The CDR3 nucleotides read TGTGCCTGGAGTATACAGGCCGATCAGCCCCAGCATTTT.

The chain has TRBV5-6 and TRBJ1-1, with 8 bases matching TRBD1. The CDR3 has 16 residues. V was pared by 0 bases and J by 4 bases, with 8 bases of the junction left unmatched. Germline assignment: CDR1 SGHDT and CDR2 YYEEEE. The CDR3 is CASSLGQGAWVTEAFF. The CDR3 DNA follows: TGTGCCAGCAGCTTGGGTCAGGGGGCCTGGGTCACTGAAGCTTTCTTT. Supplemented by reference TRBV5-6 and TRBJ1-1, the full variable domain reads DAGVTQSPTHLIKTRGQQVTLRCSPKSGHDTVSWYQQALGQGPQFIFQYYEEEERQRGNFPDRFSGHQFPNYSSELNVNALLLGDSALYLCASSLGQGAWVTEAFFGQGTRLTVV.

This chain joins TRBV14 and TRBJ1-2; a possible D gene is TRBD1 (5 bases). Trimming stripped 3 bases from V and 2 bases from J, with 10 bases between. The CDR3 length is 14 residues. CDR1 is SGHDN, CDR2 FVKESK, per germline. This chain's CDR3 is CASSHRQRNYGYTF. DNA for the CDR3: TGTGCCAGCAGCCATAGACAGCGAAACTATGGCTACACCTTC.

The chain has TRBV9 and TRBJ1-5, with TRBD1 identical over 7 bases. V dropped 3 bases and J dropped 3; count of bases not matched to a gene: 6. Per the germline V gene, CDR1 is SGDLS and CDR2 is YYNGEE. CDR3 length: 15 amino acids. The CDR3 DNA sequence: TGTGCCAGCAGCGAGCAGGGGGGCGCCAATCAGCCCCAGCATTTT. Amino acids: CASSEQGGANQPQHF.

The V gene is TRBV4-1, the J gene TRBJ2-7; no firm D call. Deletions cut 1 base from V and 3 bases from J, with 7 bases between. Germline V CDR1 and CDR2: MGHRA, YSYEKL. This CDR3 spans 13 amino acids. The CDR3 DNA reads as TGCGCCAGCAGCCAAGGAACCGGCTACGAGCAGTACTTC. Encoded protein: CASSQGTGYEQYF.

CDR3 protein: CASSIGRGNSGANVLTF. For the CDR3, the DNA is TGTGCCAGTAGTATTGGCAGGGGTAACTCTGGGGCCAACGTCCTGACTTTC. This chain links TRBV19 with TRBJ2-6; tentatively, D is TRBD1 (6 bases). Germline CDR1 LNHDA, CDR2 SQIVND (reference sequence). CDR3 length: 17 residues. The V end was cut by 3 bases, the J end by 0 bases, with 12 bases between.

The chain uses TRBV27 and TRBJ2-2; 8 nucleotides agree with TRBD2. This CDR3 has 16 amino acids. J was trimmed by 6 bases and V by 9 bases; bases with no gene match: 15. Looked up from germline, CDR1 is MNHEY and CDR2 is SMNVEV (reference sequence). The CDR3 loop reads CARSTSGTLRPGELFF. The CDR3 region has the DNA TGTGCCAGATCTACTAGCGGAACCCTCCGACCCGGGGAGCTGTTTTTT.

The chain couples TRBV19 to TRBJ2-7, with 9 bases fitting TRBD1. Germline V gene data show CDR1 as LNHDA and CDR2 as SQIVND (reference sequence). This CDR3 is built from 14 residues. Trimming removed 10 bases from V and 9 bases from J; junction bases left unmatched: 16. The CDR3 protein is CATSVGTGPPGQYF. CDR3 DNA sequence: TGTGCCACCAGTGTCGGGACAGGGCCGCCGGGGCAGTACTTC. Full variable domain (rest looked up from reference TRBV19 and TRBJ2-7): DGGITQSPKYLFRKEGQNVTLSCEQNLNHDAMYWYRQDPGQGLRLIYYSQIVNDFQKGDIAEGYSVSREKKESFPLTVTSAQKNPTAFYLCATSVGTGPPGQYFGPGTRLTVT.

V and J are TRBV28 and TRBJ1-5, with D perhaps matching TRBD1 (6 bases). The CDR3 spans 15 residues. Trimming cost V 6 bases and J 5 bases, with 17 bases left between them. Germline CDR1 MDHEN, CDR2 SYDVKM. This CDR3 reads CASRTAGAGDQPQHF. The CDR3 nucleotides read TGTGCCAGCAGGACCGCAGGGGCCGGTGATCAGCCCCAGCATTTT.